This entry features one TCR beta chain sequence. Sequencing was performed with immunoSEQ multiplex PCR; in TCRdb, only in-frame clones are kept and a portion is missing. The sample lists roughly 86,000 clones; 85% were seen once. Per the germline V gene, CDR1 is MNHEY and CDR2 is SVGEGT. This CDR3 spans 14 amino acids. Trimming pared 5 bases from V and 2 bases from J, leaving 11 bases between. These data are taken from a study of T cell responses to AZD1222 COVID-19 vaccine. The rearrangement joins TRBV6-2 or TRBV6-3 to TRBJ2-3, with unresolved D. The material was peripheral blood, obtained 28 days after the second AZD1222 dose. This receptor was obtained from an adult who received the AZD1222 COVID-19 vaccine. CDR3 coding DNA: TGTGCCAGCAGTGACCGGGTCTCCACAGATACGCAGTATTTT. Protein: CASSDRVSTDTQYF.